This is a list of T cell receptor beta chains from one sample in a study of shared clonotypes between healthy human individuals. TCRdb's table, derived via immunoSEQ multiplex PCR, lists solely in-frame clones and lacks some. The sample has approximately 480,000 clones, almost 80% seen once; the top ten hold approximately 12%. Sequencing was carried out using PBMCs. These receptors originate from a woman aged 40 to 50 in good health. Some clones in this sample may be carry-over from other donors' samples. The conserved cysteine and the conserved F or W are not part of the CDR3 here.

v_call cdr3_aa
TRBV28 ASKPTGQFANTGELF
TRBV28 ASSLTQGTNTEAF
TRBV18 ASSPRQGASYEQY
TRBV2 ASNRDRVGGYT
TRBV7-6 ASSLGRTLYEQY
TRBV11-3 ASSPGQDPYQETQY
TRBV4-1 ASSHNRGSGGYT
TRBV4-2 ASSQEGIADSTDTQY
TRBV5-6 ASSRGLGYGPNSPLH
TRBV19 ASSMRLRVGEQY
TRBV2 ASIDSYEKLF
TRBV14 ASMELAGDKSSYNEQF
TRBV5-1 ASSDSYEQY
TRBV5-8 ASSLLQGKNTEAF
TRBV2 ASGLGSPPEQY
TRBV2 ASSPGSGSYEQY
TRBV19 ASSPRQPNQPQH
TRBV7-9 ASSLSLQENYGYT
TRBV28 AEGFSNQPQH
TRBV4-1 ASSHPSGTDTQY
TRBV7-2 ASSRWGGQTEAF
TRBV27 ASSGSGRGTGELF
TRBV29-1 SGAGGFQGAHEQY
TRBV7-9 ASIWGKGLDWTDTQY
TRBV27 ASRGVPDSPLH
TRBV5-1 ASSLVDSRTQPQH
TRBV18 ASSPTGAGGDEQY
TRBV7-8 ASSSQGLSGEQF
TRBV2 ASSGAGRGPYEQY
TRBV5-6 ASSLGGGLYSNQPQH
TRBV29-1 SVAQGPETQY
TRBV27 ASSSLLAGVNTGELF
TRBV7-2 ASTGYNEQF
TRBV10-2 ASSGTTGVSGEQF
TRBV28 ASTISGVYTGELF
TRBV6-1 ASSEGRDRETQY
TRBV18 ASSQSLQETQY
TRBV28 ASSFADRNTEAF
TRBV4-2 ASSQELSGRSPYAYEQY
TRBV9 ASSVGDKPLH
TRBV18 ASSPTSGHYNEQF
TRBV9 ASSVATLISGANVLT
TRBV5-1 ASSLVGGAGALLMWPNEQF
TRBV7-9 ASSLGGDYQY
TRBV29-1 SVRTGTGGDIQY